Presented here are 19 T cell receptor beta chains from one specimen sequenced in a study of CXCR3-negative and CXCR3-positive naive CD8 T cells. Overall study findings and caveats: Relative to CXCR3-negative naive cells, CXCR3-positive naive cells had more hydrophobic TRB CDR3s.

Preparation of TRB cDNA libraries relied on 5' RACE carrying UMI labels. TCRdb re-called the 5' RACE reads; every CDR3 protein appears as one record, without DNA. The sample yields around 60,000 distinct CDR3 sequences, of which the top ten take up roughly 0.73%. No antigens are known for them. The specimen sequenced was naive CXCR3+ CD8+ T cells from blood. Subset specified: CD45RO-CCR7+CD27+CD95- naive CD8+ T cells expressing CXCR3 (TNR3+). The receptors stem from a human donor in good health. Some clones in this sample may be carry-over from other donors' samples.

V is TRBV6-2 or TRBV6-3 and J is TRBJ2-7; checking the TCRdb D call of TRBD1 is not possible without DNA. CDR3 length equals 17 residues. Germline V gene sequence: CDR1 MNHEY, CDR2 SVGEGT. The CDR3 reads CASSHEPGQGYTYEQYF.

The chain uses TRBV20-1 and TRBJ2-5; no DNA is available, so the TRBD2 call from TCRdb remains unchecked. The germline V gene has CDR1 DFQATT and CDR2 SNEGSKA (reference sequence). This CDR3 comprises 14 residues. CDR3 amino acids: CSAHSGGREETQYF.

The chain employs TRBV28 and TRBJ2-1; TCRdb's D gene call, TRBD1, goes unchecked for lack of DNA. The germline V gene has CDR1 MDHEN and CDR2 SYDVKM. This CDR3 contains 15 residues. The chain's CDR3 is CASSLGGGLFDEQFF.

The chain combines TRBV4-3 with TRBJ2-1; TCRdb reports TRBD2, a call that lacks DNA to check it against. The CDR3 runs 16 residues. Germline V gives CDR1 LGHNA, CDR2 YSLEER. This CDR3 is CASSQLLAGGDNEQFF.

V gene TRBV28 combines with J gene TRBJ2-2; TCRdb's D gene call, TRBD1, goes unchecked for lack of DNA. Looked up from germline, CDR1 is MDHEN and CDR2 is SYDVKM. CDR3 length: 19 residues. This CDR3 is CASSNARQGGLANTGELFF. The complete variable domain, with remaining parts taken from reference TRBV28 and TRBJ2-2, reads DVKVTQSSRYLVKRTGEKVFLECVQDMDHENMFWYRQDPGLGLRLIYFSYDVKMKEKGDIPEGYSVSREKKERFSLILESASTNQTSMYLCASSNARQGGLANTGELFFGEGSRLTVL.

The chain uses TRBV4-3 and TRBJ1-5; TCRdb proposes TRBD1, but this gene call is untestable without DNA. Germline CDR1 reads LGHNA; CDR2 reads YSLEER. This CDR3 is built from 14 residues. This CDR3 is CASSHNTGYQPQHF.

The V and J genes are TRBV29-1 and TRBJ1-2; without DNA, the TCRdb call of TRBD1 cannot be checked. This CDR3 is 12 amino acids long. The germline gives CDR1 SQVTM, CDR2 ANQGSEA. The CDR3: CSVDSGGYGYTF.

The chain links TRBV5-1 to TRBJ1-1. CDR1 is SGHRS and CDR2 is YFSETQ in the germline V gene. The CDR3 length is 12 residues. CDR3 residues: CASSLAGGEAFF.

V gene TRBV29-1 combines with J gene TRBJ2-1. Germline CDR1 reads SQVTM; CDR2 reads ANQGSEA. The CDR3 length is 13 residues. The CDR3 loop is CSAMEPSYNEQFF.

Considering frequency, this clonotype is medium-sized. The chain's CDR3 is CASSQDPRGTIYGYTF. The chain joins TRBV4-3 to TRBJ1-2; TCRdb calls TRBD1, which cannot be checked without DNA. CDR1 and CDR2 from the germline V gene are LGHNA and YSLEER. The CDR3 consists of 16 residues.

V gene TRBV10-2 combines with J gene TRBJ2-5; the TRBD2 assignment by TCRdb is unverifiable without DNA. Germline loops: CDR1 WSHSY, CDR2 SAAADI. The CDR3 is made up of 11 amino acids. The CDR3 loop reads CASRAGETQYF.

The chain links TRBV1 to TRBJ2-4; checking the TCRdb D call of TRBD1 is not possible without DNA. TRBV1 is a pseudogene. This CDR3 comprises 12 residues. This chain's CDR3 is CITTGTKNIQYF.

This chain links TRBV28 with TRBJ2-7; TCRdb's assignment of TRBD1 cannot be checked, as there is no DNA. The CDR3 totals 14 residues. The germline CDR1 and CDR2 sequences are MDHEN and SYDVKM. This CDR3 reads CASSYGTGGYEQYF.

The chain employs TRBV28 and TRBJ2-7; TCRdb's D call, TRBD1, is unchecked because there is no DNA. Germline V gene lookup returns CDR1 MDHEN and CDR2 SYDVKM. CDR3 length: 13 amino acids. The CDR3 protein is CASSPGHTYEQYF.

This chain joins TRBV24-1 and TRBJ2-1; no DNA is available, so the TRBD1 call from TCRdb remains unchecked. The CDR3 runs to 17 residues. Germline CDR1 is KGHDR and CDR2 is SFDVKD. Here the CDR3 reads CATSDSYRLGSYNEQFF.

V and J are TRBV10-3 and TRBJ2-5. Germline-derived CDR1 and CDR2 are ENHRY and SYGVKD. This CDR3 region has 14 residues. The CDR3 is CAISEAEEQETQYF.

The chain links TRBV7-2 to TRBJ2-7. The germline CDR1 and CDR2 sequences are SGHTA and FQGNSA. The CDR3 covers 15 residues. The CDR3 sequence is CASSLIALSSYEQYF.

The J gene is TRBJ2-5, the V gene TRBV6-2 or TRBV6-3; TCRdb outputs TRBD2, but without DNA this stays unchecked. CDR1 and CDR2 (germline): MNHEY, SVGEGT. The CDR3 runs 15 residues. The CDR3 spells CASRALRTISEPQYF.

CDR3 region: CASQSGANVLTF. The chain joins TRBV19 to TRBJ2-6. Germline values: CDR1 LNHDA, CDR2 SQIVND (reference sequence). The CDR3 spans 12 residues.